This record covers a single T cell receptor (beta chain). The antigen remains undetermined. This record comes from a study of shared clonotypes between healthy human individuals. The data were produced by immunoSEQ multiplex PCR, yet TCRdb's version contains in-frame clones alone and is incomplete. Among around 600,000 clones listed, 95% to 98% were seen once. In germline, CDR1 is SGDLS, CDR2 YYNGEE. The germline V and J ends were trimmed by 3 bases and 0 bases, with 12 bases remaining between them. This CDR3 contains 15 residues. Study-wide results and limits: Non-shared clonotypes had lower generation probabilities than those shared by all four donors. Donor scarcity curtailed the genetic and exposure-history diversity represented herein.

Naive CD8 populations comprised CD45RO-negative cells positively selected for CCR7, excluding terminally differentiated effector memory CD45RA+ cells. Sequencing was performed on naive CD8+ T cells sorted from blood. The receptor's source is a man aged 30 to 39 in good health. V gene TRBV9 combines with J gene TRBJ1-1, with D possibly TRBD1 on 5 matching bases. The CDR3: CASSASSGLNTEAFF. The CDR3 DNA reads TGTGCCAGCAGCGCCTCCTCGGGGCTGAACACTGAAGCTTTCTTT.